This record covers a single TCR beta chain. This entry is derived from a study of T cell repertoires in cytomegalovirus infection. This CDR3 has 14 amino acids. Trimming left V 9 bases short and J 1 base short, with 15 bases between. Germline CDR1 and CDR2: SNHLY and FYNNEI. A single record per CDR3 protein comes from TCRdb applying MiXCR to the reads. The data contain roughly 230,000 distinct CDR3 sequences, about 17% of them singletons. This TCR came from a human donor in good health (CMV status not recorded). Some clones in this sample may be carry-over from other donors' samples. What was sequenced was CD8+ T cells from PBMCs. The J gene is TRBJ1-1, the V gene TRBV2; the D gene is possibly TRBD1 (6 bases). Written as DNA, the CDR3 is TGTGCCAGTCCGGGGGCAAGGCGGAACACTGAAGCTTTCTTT. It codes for CASPGARRNTEAFF. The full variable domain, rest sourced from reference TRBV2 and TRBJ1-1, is EPEVTQTPSHQVTQMGQEVILRCVPISNHLYFYWYRQILGQKVEFLVSFYNNEISEKSEIFDDQFSVERPDGSNFTLKIRSTKLEDSAMYFCASPGARRNTEAFFGQGTRLTVV.